The entry that follows covers one T cell receptor beta chain sequence. Its specificity is not known. CDR1 is SGDLS, CDR2 YYNGEE, per germline. The CDR3 contains 13 residues. Trimming stripped 3 bases from V and 2 bases from J, with 8 bases between. This entry is derived from a study of CD8+CD57+ T cells in acquired aplastic anemia. As for the study in general: Quantities of DNA derived from sorted CD4+ and CD8+ cells averaged 3.2 ug.

Profiling of TCR beta VDJ combinations and CDR3 sequences used genomic DNA as template. TCRdb reprocessed the reads with MiXCR, giving one entry per CDR3 protein. The sample lists approximately 200,000 distinct CDR3 sequences, 54% occurring once. Study-level findings and limits: Researchers reported that CD8+ Simpson's diversity was not significantly different in patients versus controls.

The V call is TRBV9, the J call TRBJ1-2, with D perhaps matching TRBD1 (5 bases). The sample consisted of sorted CD4+, CD8+, or CD8+CD57+ T cells (not recorded which) from PBMCs. The clonotype comes from a human donor in good health, serving as a control. The CDR3 sequence is CASSDRDNYGYTF. DNA for the CDR3: TGTGCCAGCAGCGACCGGGACAACTATGGCTACACCTTC.